This T cell receptor (beta chain) was captured by sequencing in a study of metastatic and nonmetastatic thyroid tumors. This CDR3 spans 13 amino acids. Germline V CDR1 and CDR2: DFQATT, SNEGSKA (reference sequence). V was clipped by 3 bases and J by 7 bases, with 16 bases between them. TCRdb re-called clones via MiXCR from the PCR reads. The data show 17,000 or so clones, roughly a fifth seen once. Patients underwent thyroid surgery, and none had received any treatment before it. The source is a female donor with papillary thyroid cancer or a benign thyroid nodule (not recorded which). Some clones in this sample may be carry-over from other donors' samples. V is TRBV20-1 and J is TRBJ2-7, with D possibly matching TRBD2 (6 bases). What was sequenced was tumor tissue. CDR3 nucleotide sequence: TGCAGTGCTAGGGTCCTTAGCGGTACAGAGCAGTACTTC. Translated, it gives CSARVLSGTEQYF.